The next 3 T cell receptor beta chains were all read from a single sample in a study of cytomegalovirus exposure and HLA in healthy donors. The PCR had 60 Vbeta and 13 Jbeta primers. Produced via immunoSEQ multiplex PCR; TCRdb's table is partial and in-frame only. The repertoire holds 100,000 to 150,000 clones, with roughly 79% as singletons. Sequencing was done on a sample of PBMCs. Every receptor here comes from a woman in her thirties or forties in good health and CMV-seronegative.

This rearrangement joins TRBV7-2 to TRBJ2-7; D is perhaps TRBD1 (5 bases). CDR1 SGHTA and CDR2 FQGNSA come from the germline V gene. Trimming stripped 2 bases from V and 1 base from J, with 12 bases between. This CDR3 has 15 residues. The CDR3 region is CASSLQGGLSYEQYF. Here the CDR3 DNA reads TGTGCCAGCAGCTTACAGGGCGGATTATCCTACGAGCAGTACTTC.

In its sample, this clone was seen once. The chain employs TRBV28 and TRBJ2-2, with 8 nucleotides matching TRBD1. Germline V CDR1 and CDR2: MDHEN, SYDVKM. The ends lost 5 bases at V and 5 bases at J; junction bases unmatched: 7. This CDR3 has 15 residues. CDR3 region: CASSHRGWGTGELFF. The CDR3 region has the DNA TGTGCCAGCAGTCACAGGGGGTGGGGGACCGGGGAGCTGTTTTTT. Variable domain in full (rest from reference TRBV28 and TRBJ2-2): DVKVTQSSRYLVKRTGEKVFLECVQDMDHENMFWYRQDPGLGLRLIYFSYDVKMKEKGDIPEGYSVSREKKERFSLILESASTNQTSMYLCASSHRGWGTGELFFGEGSRLTVL.

To note about this clone: The germline gene is not matched at one end of the junction; a read error may be the cause. J is TRBJ2-6 and V is TRBV27, with D possibly TRBD1 on 6 matching bases. This CDR3 spans 19 amino acids. Germline V gene sequence: CDR1 MNHEY, CDR2 SMNVEV (reference sequence). The CDR3 reads CASSLSGSGVSSGANGLTF. The CDR3 DNA reads as TGTGCCAGCAGTTTATCGGGGTCAGGGGTTAGCTCTGGGGCCAACGGCCTGACTTTC.